Each of the 3 T cell receptor beta chains below was sequenced from the same sample in a study of T cell repertoires in cytomegalovirus infection. TCRdb re-called the reads with MiXCR, one entry per CDR3 protein. This repertoire shows about 89,000 distinct CDR3 sequences, less than 30% found once; its top ten account for roughly 70%. Their recognized antigens are unknown. The sample was CD8+ T cells from cultured PBMCs, taken from culture after CMV antigen stimulation. These receptor sequences come from a human donor in good health (CMV status not recorded). Some clones in this sample may be carry-over from other donors' samples.

This clonotype was picked up one time. V usage is TRBV20-1 and J usage is TRBJ2-1; D tentatively fits TRBD1 or TRBD2 (6 bases each). Germline CDR1 and CDR2: DFQATT and SNEGSKA (reference sequence). Trimming left V 0 bases short and J 5 bases short, with 14 bases between. The CDR3 is made up of 15 amino acids. CDR3 nucleotides: TGCAGTGCTAGAGATAACAGGGAGGTAGACAATGAGCAGTTCTTC. Its translation: CSARDNREVDNEQFF.

The gene calls are TRBV6-1 and TRBJ2-7, with 8 bases identical to TRBD1. J gave up 0 bases and V 4 bases, and 5 bases lay outside the gene matches. Per the germline V gene, CDR1 is MNHNS and CDR2 is SASEGT. The CDR3 sequence is 15 residues long. DNA for the CDR3: TGTGCCAGCAGTGCGAGGACAGGGACCTCCTACGAGCAGTACTTC. Encoded protein: CASSARTGTSYEQYF.

This clonotype was seen more than once but under ten times. V is TRBV7-3 and J is TRBJ1-1, with D hard to call. Trimming pared 8 bases from V and 5 bases from J, leaving 15 bases between. The germline gives CDR1 SGHTA, CDR2 FQGTGA. The CDR3 runs 13 residues. The CDR3 DNA follows: TGTGCCAGCTCCTCCGGGGTAAGGACTGAAGCTTTCTTT. The encoded protein is CASSSGVRTEAFF.